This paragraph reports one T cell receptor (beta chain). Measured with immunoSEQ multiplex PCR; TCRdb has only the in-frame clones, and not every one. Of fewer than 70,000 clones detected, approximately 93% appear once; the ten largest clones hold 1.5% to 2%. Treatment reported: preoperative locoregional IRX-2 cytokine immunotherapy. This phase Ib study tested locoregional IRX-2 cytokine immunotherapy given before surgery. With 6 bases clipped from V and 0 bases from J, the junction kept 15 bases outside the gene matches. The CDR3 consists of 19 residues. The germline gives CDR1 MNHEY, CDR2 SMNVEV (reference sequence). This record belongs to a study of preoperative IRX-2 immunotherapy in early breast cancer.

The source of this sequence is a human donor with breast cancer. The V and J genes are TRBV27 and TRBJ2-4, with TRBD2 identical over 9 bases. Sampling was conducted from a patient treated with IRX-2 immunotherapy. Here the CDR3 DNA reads TGTGCCAGCAGGCGGGGGGGGCTGGGGCAGGGCCTAGCCAAAAACATTCAGTACTTC. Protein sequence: CASRRGGLGQGLAKNIQYF.